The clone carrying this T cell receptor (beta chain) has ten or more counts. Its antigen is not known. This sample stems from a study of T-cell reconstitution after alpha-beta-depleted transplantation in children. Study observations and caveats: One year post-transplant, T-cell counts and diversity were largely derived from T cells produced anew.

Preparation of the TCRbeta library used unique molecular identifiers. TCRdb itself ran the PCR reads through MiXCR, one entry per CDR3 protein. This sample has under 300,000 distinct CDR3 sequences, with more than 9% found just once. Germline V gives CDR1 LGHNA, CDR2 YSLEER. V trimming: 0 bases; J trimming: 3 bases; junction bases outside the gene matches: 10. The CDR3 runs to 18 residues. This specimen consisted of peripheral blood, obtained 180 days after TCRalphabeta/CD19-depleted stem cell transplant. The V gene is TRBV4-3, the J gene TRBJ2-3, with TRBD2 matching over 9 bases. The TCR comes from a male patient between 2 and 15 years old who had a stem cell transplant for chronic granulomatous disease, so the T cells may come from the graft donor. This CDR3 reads CASSQDMGGGARTDTQYF. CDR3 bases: TGCGCCAGCAGCCAAGATATGGGCGGGGGGGCGAGGACAGATACGCAGTATTTT.